The present T cell receptor (beta chain) was sequenced within a study of early T cells in non-severe SARS-CoV-2 infection. The overall study: Sequencing of bulk RNA from unsorted whole blood was done, without chain pairing. General observations from the study: Anti-spike CD8 responses were favored in VDJdb matching, and private and CD4 specificities were missed.

Germline loops: CDR1 SNHLY, CDR2 FYNNEI. The CDR3 runs 11 residues. V gave up 6 bases and J gave up 10 bases, with 12 bases separating them. Attachment of unique molecular identifiers was made to individual cDNA molecules. One entry per CDR3 protein results from TCRdb running MiXCR on the 5' RACE reads. The sample contains approximately 71,000 distinct CDR3 sequences, about an eighth of which appear only once. In the case of this clonotype: The antigen remains undetermined.

Source: whole blood, taken at baseline. The sequence was collected from an adult who was a healthcare worker with PCR-confirmed SARS-CoV-2 infection or an uninfected control (not recorded which). This chain links TRBV2 with TRBJ1-1; D unclear. CDR3 loop: CASSGQAGAFF. In nucleotides, the CDR3 is TGTGCCAGCAGCGGCCAAGCTGGAGCTTTCTTT.